This is a list of T cell receptor beta chains from one sample in a study of blood T cell repertoires in COVID-19. Here immunoSEQ multiplex PCR was the method, and the copy in TCRdb shows in-frame clones only, minus some. The table has about 97,000 clones, around 87% seen once; the top ten hold 9.5% to 13%. The sequenced material came from peripheral blood. The receptors here all came from a woman aged 25 to 45 with acute or convalescent COVID-19. CDR3s include the opening cysteine and the closing phenylalanine or tryptophan. The order of the fields is V gene, clone size, D gene, J gene, CDR3 protein, CDR3 DNA. The D gene is left open where the match is weak. A clone size is listed for some rows: how often the clone was seen (once, few, many), or a class if it is expanded.

>TRBV28|NA|NA|TRBJ2-7
CASSPQGGRGEQYF
TGTGCCAGCAGTCCTCAGGGGGGTAGGGGTGAGCAGTACTTC
>TRBV11-3|NA|NA|TRBJ2-7
CASSLVGEQYF
TGTGCCAGCAGCTTAGTCGGCGAGCAGTACTTC
>TRBV10-3|once|TRBD2|TRBJ2-4
CAISDGTSGIQLAKNIQYF
TGTGCCATCAGTGATGGGACTAGCGGGATCCAATTAGCCAAAAACATTCAGTACTTC
>TRBV9|NA|NA|TRBJ1-2
CASSASRNYGYTF
TGTGCCAGCAGCGCCTCTCGGAACTATGGCTACACCTTC
>TRBV7-8|NA|TRBD1|TRBJ2-2
CASSEQGALPGELFF
TGTGCCAGCAGCGAACAGGGGGCGCTGCCCGGGGAGCTGTTTTTT
>TRBV19|NA|TRBD1|TRBJ1-5
CASSIDTRTGEGFNQPQHF
TGTGCCAGTAGTATAGATACCCGGACAGGGGAAGGATTTAATCAGCCCCAGCATTTT
>TRBV9|NA|NA|TRBJ1-2
CASSTRGSGYTF
TGTGCCAGCAGCACCCGAGGGAGTGGCTACACCTTC
>TRBV5-8|NA|NA|TRBJ1-1
CASQGRGNTEAFF
TGTGCCAGCCAGGGGAGGGGGAACACTGAAGCTTTCTTT
>TRBV10-3|NA|TRBD2|TRBJ2-3
CAISEGRGDTDTQYF
TGTGCCATCAGTGAGGGGCGGGGGGACACAGATACGCAGTATTTT
>TRBV3-1/TRBV3-2|NA|TRBD1|TRBJ2-1
CASSRPGQKYNEQFF
TGTGCCAGCAGCCGCCCGGGACAGAAGTACAATGAGCAGTTCTTC
>TRBV27|NA|NA|TRBJ1-2
CASSFLPGGNYGYTF
TGTGCCAGCAGTTTTCTGCCCGGGGGGAACTATGGCTACACCTTC
>TRBV28|NA|TRBD1|TRBJ1-4
CASSSRQGLEKLFF
TGTGCCAGCAGTTCCCGACAGGGCCTGGAAAAACTGTTTTTT
>TRBV20-1|NA|NA|TRBJ1-1
CSASGGTEAFF
TGCAGTGCTAGCGGGGGCACTGAAGCTTTCTTT
>TRBV3-1/TRBV3-2|NA|NA|TRBJ2-1
CASSPGLNEQFF
TGTGCCAGCAGCCCCGGACTCAATGAGCAGTTCTTC
>TRBV19|NA|NA|TRBJ1-4
CASSMVVTNEKLFF
TGTGCCAGTAGTATGGTAGTAACTAATGAAAAACTGTTTTTT
>TRBV3-1/TRBV3-2|NA|TRBD1|TRBJ2-7
CASSHLGQDYEQYF
TGTGCCAGCAGCCATCTCGGACAGGACTACGAGCAGTACTTC
>TRBV5-1|few|NA|TRBJ1-6
CASSLGSSNSPLHF
TGCGCCAGCAGCTTGGGGAGTTCGAATTCACCCCTCCACTTT
>TRBV25-1|NA|NA|TRBJ2-1
CASSVPGTTINEQFF
TGTGCCAGCAGTGTTCCCGGGACAACCATCAATGAGCAGTTCTTC
>TRBV10-1|NA|NA|TRBJ1-6
CASSEQGFSPLHF
TGCGCCAGCAGTGAACAGGGTTTTTCACCCCTCCACTTT
>TRBV4-2|NA|TRBD1|TRBJ2-7
CASSQDGDRVYEQYF
TGTGCCAGCAGCCAAGATGGGGACAGGGTCTACGAGCAGTACTTC
>TRBV2|NA|TRBD1|TRBJ2-1
CASSVTGPAYNEQFF
TGTGCCAGCAGTGTGACAGGGCCTGCCTACAATGAGCAGTTCTTC
>TRBV27|NA|NA|TRBJ1-5
CASTKQGREGQPQHF
TGTGCCAGCACCAAACAGGGAAGGGAAGGTCAGCCCCAGCATTTT
>TRBV28|NA|TRBD1|TRBJ2-1
CASSSPSRGPGEQFF
TGTGCCAGCAGTTCCCCGTCGAGGGGGCCAGGTGAGCAGTTCTTC
>TRBV4-2|NA|NA|TRBJ2-1
CASSQEGAGNNEQFF
TGTGCCAGCAGCCAAGAAGGGGCAGGAAACAATGAGCAGTTCTTC
>TRBV30|NA|TRBD1|TRBJ1-4
CAWSSPDRGKENYEKLFF
TGTGCCTGGAGTTCCCCGGACAGGGGAAAAGAAAATTACGAAAAACTGTTTTTT
>TRBV3-1/TRBV3-2|NA|TRBD1|TRBJ2-7
CASSQGTGHEQYF
TGTGCCAGCAGCCAAGGGACAGGCCACGAGCAGTACTTC
>TRBV5-1|NA|TRBD1|TRBJ1-4
CASSLGGTGERKLFF
TGCGCCAGCAGCCTGGGCGGGACAGGGGAAAGGAAACTGTTTTTT